This T cell receptor beta chain comes out of a study of blood T cell repertoires in COVID-19. Across the whole study: From the United States, Italy and Spain came samples of acute and convalescent COVID-19. The cDNA or gDNA used as material had been derived from T cells, B-cell-depleted T cells, or PBMCs.

Germline CDR1 is MDHEN and CDR2 is SYDVKM. CDR3 length: 14 residues. V lost 1 base and J lost 11, with 12 bases in between. How the authors handled the data: Nucleated cell number was recorded as an estimate derived from reference gene primer amplification. The method was immunoSEQ multiplex PCR; TCRdb's version includes in-frame clones alone and lacks a portion of them. The V and J calls and clone size come from that table; D and trimming were worked out from the DNA. The sample lists about 140,000 clones; roughly 85% were seen once. The TCR was taken from a man aged 55 to 69 with acute or convalescent COVID-19. The sample consisted of peripheral blood. This chain connects TRBV28 to TRBJ1-6; D is undetermined. CDR3 nucleotides: TGTGCCAGCAGTTTATCCGTCAATCGGGCACCCCTCCACTTT. Its protein product is CASSLSVNRAPLHF.